The rows below give T cell receptor beta chains drawn from one sample of a study of blood T cells in healthy people across ages. From the 5' RACE reads, TCRdb called clonotypes with MiXCR, one entry per CDR3 protein. The data show about 720,000 distinct CDR3 sequences, around a fifth seen once. Material for sequencing was blood. These receptors all stem from a man aged 70-80 years in good health. The CDR3 runs from the conserved cysteine through the conserved F or W. D genes are given only for firm matches. Size is omitted from some rows. Given values are once, few, many or a class for expanded clones.

NA	TRBV12-3/TRBV12-4	TRBD1	TRBJ2-5	CASSWTGGGDTQYF	TGTGCCAGCAGTTGGACAGGGGGGGGAGATACCCAGTACTTC
NA	TRBV29-1	TRBD2	TRBJ2-5	CSVEGAGVAQYF	TGCAGCGTTGAGGGAGCGGGGGTCGCCCAGTACTTC
NA	TRBV7-2	NA	TRBJ1-1	CASSLEANTEAFF	TGCGCCAGCAGCTTGGAGGCTAACACTGAAGCTTTCTTT
NA	TRBV12-3/TRBV12-4	TRBD1	TRBJ1-1	CASTWGQENTEAFF	TGTGCCAGCACTTGGGGACAGGAAAATACTGAAGCTTTCTTT
NA	TRBV2	NA	TRBJ2-7	CASRRDRNYEQYF	TGTGCCAGCAGACGGGATAGGAACTACGAGCAGTACTTC
NA	TRBV29-1	NA	TRBJ1-2	CSVHPWGGVFYGYTF	TGCAGCGTCCACCCATGGGGCGGGGTTTTCTATGGCTACACCTTC
NA	TRBV20-1	NA	TRBJ1-5	CSARQGPNQPQHF	TGCAGTGCTAGACAGGGCCCCAATCAGCCCCAGCATTTT
NA	TRBV2	NA	TRBJ2-3	CASNVQRLTDTQYF	TGTGCCAGCAACGTCCAGCGGCTCACAGATACGCAGTATTTT
few	TRBV9	TRBD2	TRBJ2-5	CASSVAPSGGGETQYF	TGTGCCAGCAGCGTAGCTCCTAGCGGGGGAGGCGAGACCCAGTACTTC
few	TRBV7-6	NA	TRBJ2-5	CASSGNRVETQYF	TGTGCCAGCAGCGGTAACAGGGTGGAGACCCAGTACTTC
NA	TRBV3-1	NA	TRBJ2-4	CASSQFRDSLAKNIQYF	TGTGCCAGCAGCCAATTCCGGGACTCGTTAGCCAAAAACATTCAGTACTTC
few	TRBV27	TRBD1	TRBJ2-1	CASSHGQGNEQFF	TGTGCCAGCAGCCACGGACAGGGAAATGAGCAGTTCTTC
NA	TRBV11-2	NA	TRBJ1-1	CASSLFFTTDEAFF	TGTGCCAGCAGCTTATTCTTTACAACAGATGAAGCTTTCTTT
few	TRBV3-1	NA	TRBJ2-4	CASSPPHGGGLPILAKNIQYF	TGTGCCAGCAGCCCTCCGCATGGTGGCGGCTTGCCTATTCTGGCCAAAAACATTCAGTACTTC
NA	TRBV24-1	NA	TRBJ2-3	CATSEAYMRNTQYF	TGTGCCACCAGTGAGGCTTACATGAGAAATACGCAGTATTTT
NA	TRBV3-1	NA	TRBJ2-4	CASRHRTAPIQYF	TGTGCCAGCAGACATAGGACCGCCCCCATTCAGTACTTC
NA	TRBV6-6	NA	TRBJ1-2	CASSYSREGHGYTF	TGTGCCAGCAGTTACTCTAGGGAGGGGCATGGCTACACCTTC
many	TRBV5-1	NA	TRBJ2-7	CASSLMGQEASEQYF	TGCGCCAGCAGCTTGATGGGACAAGAGGCAAGCGAGCAGTACTTC
NA	TRBV20-1	TRBD2	TRBJ2-5	CSARDVTSAHKTQYF	TGCAGTGCTAGAGATGTCACTAGCGCACATAAGACCCAGTACTTC
NA	TRBV5-1	NA	TRBJ2-7	CASSPLGGTYEQYF	TGCGCCAGCAGTCCCCTAGGTGGAACCTACGAGCAGTACTTC
NA	TRBV5-1	NA	TRBJ1-1	CASSLPDRRTEAFF	TGCGCCAGCAGCTTGCCGGACAGACGGACTGAAGCTTTCTTT
few	TRBV5-1	NA	TRBJ2-6	CASRDAVSGANVLTF	TGCGCCAGCCGGGACGCCGTCTCTGGGGCCAACGTCCTGACTTTC
few	TRBV12-3/TRBV12-4	NA	TRBJ2-7	CASSLNDPYEQYF	TGTGCCAGCAGTTTGAACGACCCCTACGAGCAGTACTTC
few	TRBV9	NA	TRBJ2-1	CASSPAGYEQFF	TGTGCCAGCTCCCCCGCAGGGTATGAGCAGTTCTTC
NA	TRBV19	NA	TRBJ2-3	CASSVNTQYLTDTQYF	TGTGCCAGTAGTGTAAACACCCAATACCTCACAGATACGCAGTATTTT
many	TRBV12-3/TRBV12-4	NA	TRBJ2-5	CASTWTGETQYF	TGTGCCAGCACCTGGACCGGAGAGACCCAGTACTTC
NA	TRBV29-1	NA	TRBJ1-1	CSVDLDAAFF	TGCAGCGTTGATTTGGACGCAGCTTTCTTT
many	TRBV5-1	TRBD2	TRBJ2-2	CASRSGLAVTGELFF	TGCGCCAGCAGATCGGGACTAGCAGTCACCGGGGAGCTGTTTTTT
NA	TRBV6-5	NA	TRBJ1-6	CASSYGENSPLHF	TGTGCCAGCAGTTATGGGGAGAATTCACCCCTCCACTTT
NA	TRBV7-2	TRBD2	TRBJ2-1	CASTVTGLAGVLEQFF	TGTGCCAGCACGGTAACGGGACTAGCGGGAGTTTTGGAGCAGTTCTTC
NA	TRBV6-5	TRBD1	TRBJ1-4	CASSYSSGQGATNEKLFF	TGTGCCAGCAGTTACTCGAGCGGACAGGGGGCAACTAATGAAAAACTGTTTTTT
few	TRBV24-1	NA	TRBJ2-3	CATSDPLTDTQYF	TGTGCCACCAGTGACCCCCTCACAGATACGCAGTATTTT
few	TRBV7-9	NA	TRBJ2-3	CASSSITGLGDTQYF	TGTGCCAGCAGCAGTATCACGGGGCTCGGAGATACGCAGTATTTT
many	TRBV5-1	NA	TRBJ2-5	CASSLDQETQYF	TGCGCCAGCAGCTTGGACCAAGAGACCCAGTACTTC
few	TRBV13	NA	TRBJ2-2	CASSLGPSGAGELFF	TGTGCCAGCAGCTTAGGCCCTAGTGGCGCCGGGGAGCTGTTTTTT
many	TRBV11-2	NA	TRBJ2-3	CASSPGGPTDTQYF	TGTGCCAGCAGCCCCGGGGGGCCCACAGATACGCAGTATTTT
NA	TRBV30	NA	TRBJ1-1	CAWGENTEAFF	TGTGCCTGGGGCGAGAACACTGAAGCTTTCTTT